The rows below give T cell receptor beta chains drawn from one sample of a study of T-cell reconstitution after alpha-beta-depleted transplantation in children. TCRdb independently ran MiXCR on the PCR reads; one entry per CDR3 protein. The sample has almost 500,000 distinct CDR3 sequences; roughly an eighth are singletons. Sequences were derived from PBMCs from the stem cell graft donor, sampled from the stem cell graft. The origin of the receptors is a human donor who donated a stem cell graft to a child with combined immunodeficiency. Both conserved end residues are part of each CDR3. Each record gives: J gene, D gene, clone size, V gene, CDR3 protein, CDR3 DNA. The D gene is left open where the match is weak. Clone size is not always given. Where it is, it says once, few, many or a class for expanded clones.

>TRBJ2-5|-|few|TRBV5-1
CASSPRAHGETQYF
TGCGCCAGCAGCCCCCGGGCTCATGGAGAGACCCAGTACTTC
>TRBJ2-7|TRBD1|-|TRBV30
CAWSAGTGALEQYF
TGTGCCTGGAGCGCCGGGACAGGGGCCCTCGAGCAGTACTTC
>TRBJ2-3|-|few|TRBV11-2
CASKSEGQRTDTQYF
TGTGCCAGCAAGAGCGAGGGGCAGCGCACAGATACGCAGTATTTT
>TRBJ2-5|-|few|TRBV6-5
CASSTMAGHQETQYF
TGTGCCAGCAGTACGATGGCAGGGCACCAAGAGACCCAGTACTTC
>TRBJ2-3|-|many|TRBV29-1
CSVELSGAGRDTQYF
TGCAGCGTTGAATTGAGTGGGGCAGGGAGAGATACGCAGTATTTT
>TRBJ2-2|-|-|TRBV20-1
CSAKPANTGELFF
TGCAGTGCTAAACCTGCGAACACCGGGGAGCTGTTTTTT
>TRBJ2-7|-|few|TRBV3-1
CASSQGFFGVTYEQYF
TGTGCCAGCAGCCAAGGTTTTTTTGGGGTCACCTACGAGCAGTACTTC
>TRBJ2-7|-|-|TRBV7-9
CASSSEVSEQYF
TGTGCCAGCAGCTCGGAGGTGAGCGAGCAGTACTTC
>TRBJ2-1|TRBD1|many|TRBV7-7
CASSLRQGSHNEQFF
TGTGCCAGCAGCTTAAGACAGGGGAGCCACAATGAGCAGTTCTTC
>TRBJ2-1|-|few|TRBV10-3
CAISPDPRDEQFF
TGTGCCATCAGTCCGGACCCTAGGGATGAGCAGTTCTTC
>TRBJ2-3|-|-|TRBV4-2
CASSPGWLRQNYTDTQYF
TGTGCCAGCAGCCCTGGGTGGCTTCGGCAGAATTACACAGATACGCAGTATTTT
>TRBJ1-2|TRBD1|-|TRBV10-3
CAITRDREDYGYTF
TGTGCCATCACCCGGGACAGGGAGGACTATGGCTACACCTTC
>TRBJ2-3|TRBD2|many|TRBV20-1
CSAPSGGTTDTQYF
TGCAGTGCCCCAAGCGGGGGAACTACAGATACGCAGTATTTT
>TRBJ2-7|TRBD2|few|TRBV2
CASSKTSGRVSEQYF
TGTGCCAGCAGCAAAACTAGCGGGAGAGTATCCGAGCAGTACTTC
>TRBJ2-4|TRBD1|few|TRBV6-1
CASSEVLGGTGRINIQYF
TGTGCCAGCAGTGAAGTCTTGGGTGGGACAGGGAGGATAAACATTCAGTACTTC